This TCR beta chain was found in a study of cytomegalovirus exposure and HLA in healthy donors. In the study overall: Approximately 180 million T cells yielded approximately 110 million unique TCR beta sequences in earlier analysis.

Trimming at V came to 1 base and at J to 7 bases, leaving 3 bases not matched to a gene. Germline V lookup: CDR1 GTSNPN, CDR2 SVGIG (reference sequence). The CDR3 has 13 amino acids. For this clone: Antigen specificity is unknown.

The study ran its PCR with 60 Vbeta and 13 Jbeta primers. Clones were sequenced by immunoSEQ multiplex PCR, and TCRdb holds only the in-frame ones, with some missing. The table shows 150,000 or so clones, with around 80% occurring only once. General study findings and limits: Excluded were some V segments that proved indistinguishable, including TRBV6-2 and TRBV6-3. CMV serostatus stood as the only immune exposure information on hand.

The sequenced sample consisted of PBMCs. The TCR sequence derives from a male donor in good health and CMV-seropositive. The J gene is TRBJ1-5, the V gene TRBV30; 8 positions agree with TRBD1. The CDR3 sequence is CAWSGTGRQPQHF. For the CDR3, the DNA is TGTGCCTGGAGTGGGACAGGGAGACAGCCCCAGCATTTT.